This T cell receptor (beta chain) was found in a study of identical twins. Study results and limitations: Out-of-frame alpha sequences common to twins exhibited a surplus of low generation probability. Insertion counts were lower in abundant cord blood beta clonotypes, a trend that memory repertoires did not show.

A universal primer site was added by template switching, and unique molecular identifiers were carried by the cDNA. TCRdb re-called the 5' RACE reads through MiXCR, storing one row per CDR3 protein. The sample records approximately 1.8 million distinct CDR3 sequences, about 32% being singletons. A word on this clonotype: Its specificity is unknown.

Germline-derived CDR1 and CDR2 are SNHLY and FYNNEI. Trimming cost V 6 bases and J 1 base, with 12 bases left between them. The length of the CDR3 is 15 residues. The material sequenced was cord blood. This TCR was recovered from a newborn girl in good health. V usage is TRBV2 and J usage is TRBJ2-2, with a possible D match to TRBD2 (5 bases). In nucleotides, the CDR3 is TGTGCCAGCAGCGCGACTAAAAGGAACACCGGGGAGCTGTTTTTT. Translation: CASSATKRNTGELFF.